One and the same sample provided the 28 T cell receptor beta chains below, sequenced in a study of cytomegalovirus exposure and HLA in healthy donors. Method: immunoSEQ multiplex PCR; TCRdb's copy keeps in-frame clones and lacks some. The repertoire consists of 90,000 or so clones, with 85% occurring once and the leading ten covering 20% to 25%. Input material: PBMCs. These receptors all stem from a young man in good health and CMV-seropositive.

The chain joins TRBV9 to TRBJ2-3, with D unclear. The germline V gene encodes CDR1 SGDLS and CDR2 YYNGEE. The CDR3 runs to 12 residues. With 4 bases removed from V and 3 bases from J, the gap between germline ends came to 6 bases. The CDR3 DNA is TGTGCCAGCAGCCTACCGACAGATACGCAGTATTTT. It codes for CASSLPTDTQYF.

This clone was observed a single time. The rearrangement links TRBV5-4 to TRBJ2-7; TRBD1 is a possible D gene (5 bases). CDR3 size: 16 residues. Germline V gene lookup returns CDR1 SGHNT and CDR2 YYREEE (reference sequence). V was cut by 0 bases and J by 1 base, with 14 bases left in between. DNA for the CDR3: TGTGCCAGCAGCTTGGACCACGGCAGGGATTCCTACGAGCAGTACGTC. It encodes CASSLDHGRDSYEQYV.

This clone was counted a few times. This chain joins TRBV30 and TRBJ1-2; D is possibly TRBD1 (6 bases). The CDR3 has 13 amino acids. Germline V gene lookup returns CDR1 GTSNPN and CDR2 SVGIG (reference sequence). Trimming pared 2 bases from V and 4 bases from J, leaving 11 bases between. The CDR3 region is CAWSTGTFYGYTF. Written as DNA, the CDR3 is TGTGCCTGGAGTACAGGGACCTTCTATGGCTACACCTTC.

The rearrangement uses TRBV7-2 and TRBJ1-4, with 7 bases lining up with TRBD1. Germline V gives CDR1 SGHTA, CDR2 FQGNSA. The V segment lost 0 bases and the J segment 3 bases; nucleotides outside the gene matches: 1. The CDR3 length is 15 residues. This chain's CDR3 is CASSLAGTANEKLFF. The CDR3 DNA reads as TGTGCCAGCAGCTTAGCAGGGACAGCTAATGAAAAACTGTTTTTT. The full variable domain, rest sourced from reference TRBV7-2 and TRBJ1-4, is GAGVSQSPSNKVTEKGKDVELRCDPISGHTALYWYRQSLGQGLEFLIYFQGNSAPDKSGLPSDRFSAERTGGSVSTLTIQRTQQEDSAVYLCASSLAGTANEKLFFGSGTQLSVL.

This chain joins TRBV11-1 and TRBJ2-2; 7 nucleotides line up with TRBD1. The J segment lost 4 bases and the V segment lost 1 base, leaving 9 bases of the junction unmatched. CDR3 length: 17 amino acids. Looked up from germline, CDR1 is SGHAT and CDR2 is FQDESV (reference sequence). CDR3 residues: CASSLGASGQLTGELFF. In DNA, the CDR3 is TGTGCCAGCAGCTTAGGGGCCTCGGGACAGCTCACCGGGGAGCTGTTTTTT.

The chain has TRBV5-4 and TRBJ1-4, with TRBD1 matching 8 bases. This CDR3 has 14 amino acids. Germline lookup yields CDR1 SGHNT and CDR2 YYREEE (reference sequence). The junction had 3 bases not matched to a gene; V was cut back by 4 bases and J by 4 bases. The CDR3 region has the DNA TGTGCCAGCAGCGCAGGGGGCAGTAATGAAAAACTGTTTTTT. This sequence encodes CASSAGGSNEKLFF.

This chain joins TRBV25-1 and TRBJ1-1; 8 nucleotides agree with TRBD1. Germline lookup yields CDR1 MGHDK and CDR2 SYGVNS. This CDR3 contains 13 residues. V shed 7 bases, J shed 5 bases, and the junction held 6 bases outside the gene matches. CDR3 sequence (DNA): TGTGCCAGCATACCACAGGGGGATACTGAAGCTTTCTTT. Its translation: CASIPQGDTEAFF. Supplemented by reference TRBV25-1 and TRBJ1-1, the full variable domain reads EADIYQTPRYLVIGTGKKITLECSQTMGHDKMYWYQQDPGMELHLIHYSYGVNSTEKGDLSSESTVSRIRTEHFPLTLESARPSHTSQYLCASIPQGDTEAFFGQGTRLTVV.

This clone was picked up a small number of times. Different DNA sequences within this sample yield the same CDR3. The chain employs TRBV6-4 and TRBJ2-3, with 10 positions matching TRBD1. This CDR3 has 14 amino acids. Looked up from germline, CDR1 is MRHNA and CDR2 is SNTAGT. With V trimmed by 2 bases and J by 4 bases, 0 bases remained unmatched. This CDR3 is CASSDGQGADTQYF. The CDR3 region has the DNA TGTGCCAGCAGTGACGGACAGGGGGCAGATACGCAGTATTTT.

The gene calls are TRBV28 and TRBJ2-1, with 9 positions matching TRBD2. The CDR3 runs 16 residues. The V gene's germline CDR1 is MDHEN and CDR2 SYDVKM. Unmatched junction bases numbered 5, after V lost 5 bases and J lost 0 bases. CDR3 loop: CASSETSGYSYNEQFF. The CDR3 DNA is TGTGCCAGCAGTGAGACTAGCGGCTACTCCTACAATGAGCAGTTCTTC.

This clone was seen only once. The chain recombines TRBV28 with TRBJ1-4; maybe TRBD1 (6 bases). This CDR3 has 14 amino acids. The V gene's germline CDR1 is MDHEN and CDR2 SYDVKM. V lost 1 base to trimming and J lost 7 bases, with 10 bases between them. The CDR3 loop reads CASSLSSQGEKLFF. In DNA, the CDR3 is TGTGCCAGCAGTTTATCATCACAGGGTGAAAAACTGTTTTTT.

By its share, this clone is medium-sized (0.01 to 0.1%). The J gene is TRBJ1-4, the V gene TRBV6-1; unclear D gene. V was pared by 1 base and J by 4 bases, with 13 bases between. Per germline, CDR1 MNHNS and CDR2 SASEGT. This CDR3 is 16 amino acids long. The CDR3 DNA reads TGTGCCAGCAGTGAAGGTTCTAACAGCGGTAATGAAAAACTGTTTTTT. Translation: CASSEGSNSGNEKLFF.

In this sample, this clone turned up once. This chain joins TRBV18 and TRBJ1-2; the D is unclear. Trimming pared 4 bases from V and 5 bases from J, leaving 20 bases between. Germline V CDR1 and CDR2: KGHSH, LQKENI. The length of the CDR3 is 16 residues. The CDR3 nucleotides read TGTGCCAGCTCACTTACCGGGCGGGAAAGGGCATATGGCTACACCTTC. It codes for CASSLTGRERAYGYTF.

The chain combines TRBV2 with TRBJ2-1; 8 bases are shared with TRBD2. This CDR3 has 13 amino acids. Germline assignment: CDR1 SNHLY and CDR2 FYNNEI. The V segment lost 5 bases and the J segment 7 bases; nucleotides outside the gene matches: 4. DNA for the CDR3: TGTGCCAGCAGTTTAGAGCGGGAGAATGAGCAGTTCTTC. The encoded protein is CASSLERENEQFF.

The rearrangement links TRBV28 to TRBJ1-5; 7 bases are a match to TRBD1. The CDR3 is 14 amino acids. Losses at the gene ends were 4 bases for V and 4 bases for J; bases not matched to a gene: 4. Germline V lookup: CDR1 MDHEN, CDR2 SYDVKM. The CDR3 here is CASSSTGDNQPQHF. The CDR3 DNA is TGTGCCAGCAGTTCTACAGGGGATAATCAGCCCCAGCATTTT.

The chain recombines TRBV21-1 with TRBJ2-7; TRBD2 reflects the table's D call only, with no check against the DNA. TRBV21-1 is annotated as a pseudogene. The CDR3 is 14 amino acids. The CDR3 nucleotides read TGTGCCAGCAGAGGAGGACTCAACTCCTACGAGCAGTACTTC. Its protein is CASRGGLNSYEQYF.

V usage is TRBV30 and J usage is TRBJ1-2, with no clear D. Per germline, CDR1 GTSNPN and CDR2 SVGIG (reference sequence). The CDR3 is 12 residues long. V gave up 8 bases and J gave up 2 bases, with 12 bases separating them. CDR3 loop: CARGSSNYGYTF. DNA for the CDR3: TGTGCCCGAGGGTCCTCGAACTATGGCTACACCTTC.

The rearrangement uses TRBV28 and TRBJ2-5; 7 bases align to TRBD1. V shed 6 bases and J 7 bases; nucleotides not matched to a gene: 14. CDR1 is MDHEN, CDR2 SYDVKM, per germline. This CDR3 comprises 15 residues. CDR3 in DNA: TGTGCCAGCAGCCCCCTCGACAGGGCCCTTGGGACCCAGTACTTC. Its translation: CASSPLDRALGTQYF. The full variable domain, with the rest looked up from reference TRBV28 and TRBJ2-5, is DVKVTQSSRYLVKRTGEKVFLECVQDMDHENMFWYRQDPGLGLRLIYFSYDVKMKEKGDIPEGYSVSREKKERFSLILESASTNQTSMYLCASSPLDRALGTQYFGPGTRLLVL.

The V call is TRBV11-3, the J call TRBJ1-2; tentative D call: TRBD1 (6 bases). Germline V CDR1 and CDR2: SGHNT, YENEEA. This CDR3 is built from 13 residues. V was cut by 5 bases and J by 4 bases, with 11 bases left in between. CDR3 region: CASSPGQIYGYTF. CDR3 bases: TGTGCCAGCAGCCCTGGACAGATCTATGGCTACACCTTC.

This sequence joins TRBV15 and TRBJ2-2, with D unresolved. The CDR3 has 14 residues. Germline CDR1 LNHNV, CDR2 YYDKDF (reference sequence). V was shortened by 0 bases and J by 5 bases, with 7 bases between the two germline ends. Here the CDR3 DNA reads TGTGCCACCAGCAGAGATCTGGAGACCGGGGAGCTGTTTTTT. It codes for CATSRDLETGELFF. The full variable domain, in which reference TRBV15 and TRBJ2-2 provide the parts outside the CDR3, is DAMVIQNPRYQVTQFGKPVTLSCSQTLNHNVMYWYQQKSSQAPKLLFHYYDKDFNNEADTPDNFQSRRPNTSFCFLDIRSPGLGDTAMYLCATSRDLETGELFFGEGSRLTVL.

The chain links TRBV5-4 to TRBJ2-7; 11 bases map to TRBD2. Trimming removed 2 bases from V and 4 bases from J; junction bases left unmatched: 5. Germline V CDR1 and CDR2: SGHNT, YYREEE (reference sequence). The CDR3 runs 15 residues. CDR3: CASSFSLAGGYEQYF. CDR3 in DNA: TGTGCCAGCAGCTTTAGTCTAGCGGGGGGTTACGAGCAGTACTTC.

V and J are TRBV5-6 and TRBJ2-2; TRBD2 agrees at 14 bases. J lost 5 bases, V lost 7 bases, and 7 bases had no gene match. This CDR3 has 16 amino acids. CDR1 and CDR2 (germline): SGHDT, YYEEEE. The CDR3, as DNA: TGTGCCAGCTGTCCTCGGACTAGCGGGAGGACCGGGGAGCTGTTTTTT. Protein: CASCPRTSGRTGELFF.

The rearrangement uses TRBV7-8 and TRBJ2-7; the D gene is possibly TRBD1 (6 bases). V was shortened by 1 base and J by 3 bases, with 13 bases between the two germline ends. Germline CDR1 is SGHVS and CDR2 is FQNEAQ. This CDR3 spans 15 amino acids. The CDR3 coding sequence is TGTGCCAGCAGCTTAGAAACAGGGCCCTACTACGAGCAGTACGTC. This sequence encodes CASSLETGPYYEQYV.

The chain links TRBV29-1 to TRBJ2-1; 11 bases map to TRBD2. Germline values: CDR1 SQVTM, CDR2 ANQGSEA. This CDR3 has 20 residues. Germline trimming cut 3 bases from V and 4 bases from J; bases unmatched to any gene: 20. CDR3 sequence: CSVDVTGGTSGSSGYNEQFF. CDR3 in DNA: TGCAGCGTTGACGTAACAGGGGGTACTAGCGGGAGCTCCGGATACAATGAGCAGTTCTTC.

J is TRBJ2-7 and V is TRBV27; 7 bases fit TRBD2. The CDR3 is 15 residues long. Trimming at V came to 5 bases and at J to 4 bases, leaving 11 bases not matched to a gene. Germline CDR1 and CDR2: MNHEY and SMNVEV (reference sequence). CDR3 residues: CASSPSPGLFYEQYV. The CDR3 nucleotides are TGTGCCAGCAGTCCCTCCCCGGGACTATTTTACGAGCAGTACGTC.

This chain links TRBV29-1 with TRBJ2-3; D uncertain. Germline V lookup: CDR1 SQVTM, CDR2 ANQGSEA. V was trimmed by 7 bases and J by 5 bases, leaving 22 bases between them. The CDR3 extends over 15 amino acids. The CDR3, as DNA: TGCAGCGCCATGGCCCTATTTCGAGGTGGAGATACGCAGTATTTT. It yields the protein CSAMALFRGGDTQYF.

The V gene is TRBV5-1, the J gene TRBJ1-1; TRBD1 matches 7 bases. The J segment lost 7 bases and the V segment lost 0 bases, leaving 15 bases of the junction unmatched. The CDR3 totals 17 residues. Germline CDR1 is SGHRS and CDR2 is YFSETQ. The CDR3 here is CASSLAVETGWTNEAFF. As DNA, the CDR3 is TGCGCCAGCAGCTTGGCCGTTGAGACAGGGTGGACCAATGAAGCTTTCTTT.

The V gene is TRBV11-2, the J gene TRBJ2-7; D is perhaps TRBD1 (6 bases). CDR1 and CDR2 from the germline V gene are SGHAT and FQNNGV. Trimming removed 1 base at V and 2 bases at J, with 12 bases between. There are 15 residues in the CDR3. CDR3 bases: TGTGCCAGCAGCTTAGCATTCCAGGGGCCCTACGAGCAGTACGTC. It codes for CASSLAFQGPYEQYV.

Here the CDR3 DNA reads TGCAGCGTTCTTGAGCCCCTGCGAGGCTACACCTTC. Amino acid sequence: CSVLEPLRGYTF. The chain employs TRBV29-1 and TRBJ1-2; unclear D gene. Germline values: CDR1 SQVTM, CDR2 ANQGSEA. Trimming cost V 5 bases and J 8 bases, with 15 bases left between them. The CDR3 extends over 12 amino acids.